The entry below gives a single T cell receptor (beta chain) sequence along with its context. It was RNA transcripts that yielded the amplified TCR beta CDR3 regions. When the TCR CDR3 underwent first-round RT-PCR, the HTBI primer set was used. One entry per CDR3 protein, called by TCRdb with MiXCR from the multiplex PCR reads. The sample has about 610,000 distinct CDR3 sequences, roughly 15% seen once; the top ten hold around 3.5%. This CDR3 has 13 amino acids. Germline V lookup: CDR1 SGHRS, CDR2 YFSETQ. The V end lost 3 bases, the J end lost 6 bases, and 12 bases lay between the germline ends. This specimen comes from a study of T cells in Graves' hyperthyroidism and ophthalmopathy. Ophthalmopathy patients all had a Clinical Activity Score of at least 3, a NOSPECS grade of at least 4 and disease under 3 months old. Clinical symptoms, serum thyroxine, TRAb, thyroid ultrasound and orbital computed tomography informed diagnoses.

The receptor was isolated from a woman aged 40 to 50 with Graves' ophthalmopathy. The sample was blood. V usage is TRBV5-1 and J usage is TRBJ1-1; perhaps TRBD1 as D (6 bases). The CDR3 spells CASSSQGWPEAFF. CDR3 sequence (DNA): TGCGCCAGCAGCTCACAGGGTTGGCCTGAAGCTTTCTTT.